This entry lists 16 T cell receptor beta chains sequenced from one sample in a study of blood T cell repertoires in COVID-19. TCRdb keeps only in-frame clones here, not all; method: immunoSEQ multiplex PCR. The sample lists 350,000 to 450,000 clones, roughly 87% occurring once. The sample comprised PBMCs or T cells enriched from blood (not recorded which). Receptors originate from a woman in her fifties or sixties who had recovered from COVID-19.

This clone was seen a few times. The rearrangement links TRBV19 to TRBJ1-2; 10 bases line up with TRBD1. CDR1 LNHDA and CDR2 SQIVND come from the germline V gene (reference sequence). The CDR3 extends over 18 amino acids. Losses at the gene ends were 5 bases for V and 4 bases for J; bases not matched to a gene: 16. CDR3 sequence: CASSVPGQGPPLLYGYTF. In nucleotides, the CDR3 is TGTGCCAGTAGTGTGCCGGGACAGGGGCCGCCTCTCCTCTATGGCTACACCTTC. The whole variable domain, filled in from reference TRBV19 and TRBJ1-2, reads DGGITQSPKYLFRKEGQNVTLSCEQNLNHDAMYWYRQDPGQGLRLIYYSQIVNDFQKGDIAEGYSVSREKKESFPLTVTSAQKNPTAFYLCASSVPGQGPPLLYGYTFGSGTRLTVV.

The chain carries TRBV30 and TRBJ1-2, with a tentative D call TRBD1 (5 bases). The germline V and J ends were trimmed by 3 bases and 6 bases, with 23 bases remaining between them. Germline CDR1 and CDR2: GTSNPN and SVGIG (reference sequence). CDR3 size: 16 residues. The DNA of the CDR3 is TGTGCCTGGAGCCCCTGGCAGGGAGGTGCTAGGAATGGCTACACCTTC. This encodes CAWSPWQGGARNGYTF.

This clone was seen a few times. The chain is built from TRBV7-8 and TRBJ1-1; D perhaps matches TRBD1 (6 bases). Germline values: CDR1 SGHVS, CDR2 FQNEAQ. This CDR3 has 15 residues. V lost 6 bases and J lost 0, with 14 bases in between. DNA of the CDR3: TGTGCCAGCAGTGAGGCGGGGGCGCTGAACACTGAAGCTTTCTTT. This sequence encodes CASSEAGALNTEAFF. The full variable domain, its missing parts supplied by reference TRBV7-8 and TRBJ1-1, is GAGVSQSPRYKVAKRGQDVALRCDPISGHVSLFWYQQALGQGPEFLTYFQNEAQLDKSGLPSDRFFAERPEGSVSTLKIQRTQQEDSAVYLCASSEAGALNTEAFFGQGTRLTVV.

V gene TRBV7-3 combines with J gene TRBJ1-1, with D perhaps TRBD1 (5 bases). CDR1 is SGHTA, CDR2 FQGTGA, per germline. This CDR3 region has 15 residues. The ends were cut back, 6 bases at V and 2 bases at J, with 16 bases in the middle. In DNA form, the CDR3 reads TGTGCCAGCAGACTAACGGCAGGGCTAAACACTGAAGCTTTCTTT. It translates to CASRLTAGLNTEAFF.

V is TRBV6-5 and J is TRBJ1-6, with a possible D match to TRBD1 (6 bases). Trimming pared 6 bases from V and 7 bases from J, leaving 13 bases between. CDR3 length: 14 amino acids. In germline, CDR1 is MNHEY, CDR2 SVGAGI. CDR3 protein: CASRETGANSPLHF. CDR3 DNA sequence: TGTGCCAGCAGGGAGACAGGCGCCAATTCACCCCTCCACTTT.

V and J are TRBV29-1 and TRBJ2-5; D is possibly TRBD2 (5 bases). The ends were cut back, 6 bases at V and 9 bases at J, with 20 bases in the middle. The CDR3 is 13 residues long. The germline V gene has CDR1 SQVTM and CDR2 ANQGSEA. The CDR3 region is CSVITTPRVAQYF. CDR3 coding DNA: TGCAGCGTCATCACCACTCCGAGGGTGGCCCAGTACTTC.

The chain's CDR3 is CASSRGQGDYGYTF. Here the CDR3 DNA reads TGTGCCAGCAGCCGCGGACAGGGAGACTATGGCTACACCTTC. The chain is built from TRBV9 and TRBJ1-2; 8 bases line up with TRBD1. Germline assignment: CDR1 SGDLS and CDR2 YYNGEE. This CDR3 has 14 amino acids. J was trimmed by 3 bases and V by 4 bases; bases with no gene match: 5. Full variable domain (outside the CDR3, taken from reference TRBV9 and TRBJ1-2): DSGVTQTPKHLITATGQRVTLRCSPRSGDLSVYWYQQSLDQGLQFLIQYYNGEERAKGNILERFSAQQFPDLHSELNLSSLELGDSALYFCASSRGQGDYGYTFGSGTRLTVV.

This clone was observed a handful of times. The genes are TRBV6-2 or TRBV6-3 and TRBJ2-7; the match to TRBD1 covers 9 bases. CDR1 and CDR2 (germline): MNHEY, SVGEGT. Trimming cost V 6 bases and J 1 base; bases outside gene matches: 13. The CDR3 has 17 residues. In nucleotides, the CDR3 is TGTGCCAGCAGCATTGGGGGTGGGACAGGGAGATCCTACGAGCAGTACTTC. As protein: CASSIGGGTGRSYEQYF.

The J gene is TRBJ2-4, the V gene TRBV18, with 10 bases lining up with TRBD1. Trimming cost V 3 bases and J 9 bases; bases outside gene matches: 5. This CDR3 is 14 amino acids long. Per germline, CDR1 KGHSH and CDR2 LQKENI. The CDR3 spells CASSPDRGLSIQYF. The CDR3 DNA follows: TGTGCCAGCTCACCTGACAGGGGGCTTAGCATTCAGTACTTC.

The rearrangement joins TRBV7-9 to TRBJ1-4; D is unclear. The CDR3 has 14 amino acids. The V end was cut by 5 bases, the J end by 5 bases, with 12 bases between. Germline CDR1 and CDR2: SEHNR and FQNEAQ (reference sequence). CDR3 loop: CASSGSRENEKLFF. CDR3 DNA: TGTGCCAGCAGCGGGAGTAGGGAAAATGAAAAACTGTTTTTT.

CDR3 nucleotide sequence: TGCGCCTCCTTCCCCACAACTGGAAACACCATATATTTT. Amino acids: CASFPTTGNTIYF. The J gene is TRBJ1-3, the V gene TRBV5-1, with unresolved D. The CDR3 is 13 amino acids. The germline V and J ends were trimmed by 10 bases and 2 bases, with 13 bases remaining between them. CDR1 is SGHRS and CDR2 is YFSETQ in the germline V gene.

The V call is TRBV6-5, the J call TRBJ2-1; 14 bases match TRBD2. This CDR3 comprises 15 residues. Germline assignment: CDR1 MNHEY and CDR2 SVGAGI. The V gene end was trimmed by 5 bases and the J gene end by 8 bases; junction bases not matched to a gene: 5. CDR3 bases: TGTGCCAGCAGTCGACTAGCGGGAGGGCCACATGAGCAGTTCTTC. It codes for CASSRLAGGPHEQFF.

The chain carries TRBV6-5 and TRBJ2-3, with 8 bases fitting TRBD1. V shed 6 bases, J shed 3 bases, and the junction held 8 bases outside the gene matches. CDR1 MNHEY and CDR2 SVGAGI come from the germline V gene. This CDR3 is 15 amino acids long. CDR3 sequence (DNA): TGTGCCAGCAGGAGGACAGGGCTAGGAACAGATACGCAGTATTTT. It translates to CASRRTGLGTDTQYF.

This clone was recorded once. The chain carries TRBV30 and TRBJ1-6, with D perhaps TRBD1 (6 bases). V gave up 4 bases and J gave up 0 bases, with 19 bases separating them. This CDR3 is built from 18 residues. Germline lookup yields CDR1 GTSNPN and CDR2 SVGIG (reference sequence). As DNA, the CDR3 is TGTGCCTGGACACCGGGGCAGGGGTTAAGCTCCTATAATTCACCCCTCCACTTT. Translating gives CAWTPGQGLSSYNSPLHF.

This chain links TRBV5-4 with TRBJ2-7, with 8 nucleotides matching TRBD1. V was pared by 4 bases and J by 2 bases, with 8 bases of the junction left unmatched. CDR1 is SGHNT, CDR2 YYREEE, per germline (reference sequence). The CDR3 is 15 residues long. The CDR3 region has the DNA TGTGCCAGCAGCCCCAGAAGGACAGGGACCTACGAGCAGTACTTC. Its protein product is CASSPRRTGTYEQYF.

For the CDR3, the DNA is TGTGCCAGCAGCGTAGCTCTTGGGGGGACCTATGGCTACACCTTC. It yields the protein CASSVALGGTYGYTF. The V and J genes are TRBV9 and TRBJ1-2; D may be TRBD1 (5 bases). CDR1 SGDLS and CDR2 YYNGEE come from the germline V gene. CDR3 length: 15 amino acids. The V end lost 0 bases, the J end lost 4 bases, and 13 bases lay between the germline ends.